The entry below describes one T cell receptor (beta chain). These data originate in a study of OX40 agonist ivuxolimab in advanced cancers. TCRdb keeps only in-frame clones here, not all; method: immunoSEQ multiplex PCR. The table records 72,000 or so clones, approximately 90% of them present only once. This sample comprised CD4+ or CD8+ T cells sorted from blood, obtained in a trial of the OX40 agonist ivuxolimab. This TCR came from an adult with an advanced solid tumor such as melanoma, head and neck, liver or kidney cancer.

The CDR3 here is CAWSRKQGTGYEQYF. In DNA, the CDR3 is TGTGCCTGGAGCAGAAAACAGGGGACGGGCTACGAGCAGTACTTC. The chain links TRBV30 to TRBJ2-7; 7 nucleotides line up with TRBD1. The CDR3 has 15 residues. Per germline, CDR1 GTSNPN and CDR2 SVGIG (reference sequence). Trimming took 3 bases from V and 3 from J; bases not matched to a gene: 11.